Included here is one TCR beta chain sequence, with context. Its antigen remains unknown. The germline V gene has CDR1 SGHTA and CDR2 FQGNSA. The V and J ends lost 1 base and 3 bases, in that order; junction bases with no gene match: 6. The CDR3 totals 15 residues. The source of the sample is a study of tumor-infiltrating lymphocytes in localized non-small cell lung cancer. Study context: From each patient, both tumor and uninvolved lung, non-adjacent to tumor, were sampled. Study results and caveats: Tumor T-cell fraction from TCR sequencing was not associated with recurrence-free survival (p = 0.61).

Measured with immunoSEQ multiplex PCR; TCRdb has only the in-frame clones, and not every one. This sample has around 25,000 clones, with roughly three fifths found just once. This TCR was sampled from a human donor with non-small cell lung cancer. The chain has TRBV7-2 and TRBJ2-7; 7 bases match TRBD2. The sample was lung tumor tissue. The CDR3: CASSLGSSGYYEQYF. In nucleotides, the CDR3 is TGTGCCAGCAGCTTAGGGAGTAGCGGGTACTACGAGCAGTACTTC.